Each of the 27 T cell receptor beta chains below was sequenced from the same sample in a study of blood T cell repertoires in COVID-19. Repertoires were generated with immunoSEQ multiplex PCR, while TCRdb's copy carries only in-frame clones and drops some. The sample lists approximately 360,000 clones, roughly 88% occurring once. Material: PBMCs or T cells enriched from blood (not recorded which). Every receptor here comes from a woman under 40 with acute COVID-19.

This clone was seen more than once but under ten times. The V call is TRBV24-1, the J call TRBJ2-7; the D gene is possibly TRBD1 (5 bases). Per germline, CDR1 KGHDR and CDR2 SFDVKD. V was cut by 3 bases and J by 4 bases, with 9 bases left in between. The CDR3 is made up of 13 amino acids. The CDR3: CATSDGAKYEQYF. The CDR3 DNA reads TGTGCCACCAGTGATGGGGCCAAGTACGAGCAGTACTTC.

CDR3 bases: TGTGCCAGCAGCTCCCCGGGCGGGACAGGGAACGAGCAGTACTTC. Translated: CASSSPGGTGNEQYF. V gene TRBV11-1 combines with J gene TRBJ2-7; 9 bases match TRBD1. Germline V gives CDR1 SGHAT, CDR2 FQDESV (reference sequence). The V gene end was trimmed by 4 bases and the J gene end by 5 bases; junction bases not matched to a gene: 9. The length of the CDR3 is 15 residues.

The chain uses TRBV27 and TRBJ2-7, with D perhaps TRBD1 (5 bases). Trimming stripped 2 bases from V and 7 bases from J, with 15 bases between. Germline V lookup: CDR1 MNHEY, CDR2 SMNVEV (reference sequence). CDR3 size: 14 residues. This CDR3 reads CASSLGLGASEQYF. For the CDR3, the DNA is TGTGCCAGCAGTTTAGGGCTTGGGGCCTCTGAGCAGTACTTC.

This chain links TRBV7-2 with TRBJ2-5; D perhaps matches TRBD2 (6 bases). Deletions cut 1 base from V and 5 bases from J, with 14 bases between. CDR1 is SGHTA and CDR2 is FQGNSA in the germline V gene. CDR3 length: 15 amino acids. CDR3 in amino acids: CASSLGGDPRETQYF. DNA for the CDR3: TGTGCCAGCAGCTTAGGGGGGGACCCGCGGGAGACCCAGTACTTC. Based on the CDR3 plus reference TRBV7-2 and TRBJ2-5, the full variable domain is GAGVSQSPSNKVTEKGKDVELRCDPISGHTALYWYRQSLGQGLEFLIYFQGNSAPDKSGLPSDRFSAERTGGSVSTLTIQRTQQEDSAVYLCASSLGGDPRETQYFGPGTRLLVL.

Comment on this clone: The same CDR3 also results from other DNA sequences found in this sample. CDR3 sequence reads: CASSSDSRNSPLHF. DNA of the CDR3: TGCGCCAGCAGTTCCGACAGCCGAAATTCACCCCTCCACTTT. The rearrangement links TRBV5-1 to TRBJ1-6; tentative D call: TRBD1 (5 bases). Germline lookup yields CDR1 SGHRS and CDR2 YFSETQ. CDR3 size: 14 residues. V shed 5 bases and J shed 7 bases, with 13 bases lying between them.

This clone was seen a single time. The chain uses TRBV6-5 and TRBJ1-2, with TRBD1 matching over 7 bases. The CDR3 runs 12 residues. CDR1 is MNHEY, CDR2 SVGAGI, per germline. V dropped 7 bases and J dropped 8; count of bases not matched to a gene: 7. The CDR3 here is CASTRGGEGYTF. The CDR3 DNA sequence: TGTGCCAGCACAAGAGGGGGCGAAGGCTACACCTTC.

There are a few counts of this clone. The V and J genes are TRBV5-5 and TRBJ2-7; D possibly corresponds to TRBD2 (6 bases). The CDR3 is 15 residues long. V was clipped by 1 base and J by 2 bases, with 13 bases between them. Germline lookup yields CDR1 SGHKS and CDR2 YYEKEE (reference sequence). The CDR3 loop is CASSLSHERAYEQYF. The CDR3, as DNA: TGTGCCAGCAGCTTGAGCCACGAGCGGGCCTACGAGCAGTACTTC. Full variable domain (remainder filled in from reference TRBV5-5 and TRBJ2-7): DAGVTQSPTHLIKTRGQQVTLRCSPISGHKSVSWYQQVLGQGPQFIFQYYEKEERGRGNFPDRFSARQFPNYSSELNVNALLLGDSALYLCASSLSHERAYEQYFGPGTRLTVT.

The chain combines TRBV6-2 or TRBV6-3 with TRBJ1-3, with D unresolved. This CDR3 is built from 15 residues. The V gene lost 2 bases and the J gene lost 0 bases, with 8 bases spanning the gap. Germline CDR1 MNHEY, CDR2 SVGEGT. CDR3 sequence: CASSYPGGSGNTIYF. The CDR3 nucleotides are TGTGCCAGCAGTTACCCGGGTGGCTCTGGAAACACCATATATTTT.

The chain employs TRBV27 and TRBJ1-2, with D possibly TRBD1 on 5 matching bases. The germline CDR1 and CDR2 sequences are MNHEY and SMNVEV (reference sequence). The V gene lost 3 bases and the J gene lost 1 base, with 12 bases spanning the gap. The CDR3 loop spans 15 amino acids. Here the CDR3 DNA reads TGTGCCAGCAGTTTTTTAGGGGCCATTAACTATGGCTACACCTTC. Translated, it gives CASSFLGAINYGYTF.

The chain uses TRBV27 and TRBJ1-5; 10 bases match TRBD1. The CDR3 has 17 amino acids. CDR1 and CDR2 from the germline V gene are MNHEY and SMNVEV (reference sequence). Trimming removed 9 bases from V and 6 bases from J; junction bases left unmatched: 17. The CDR3 is CASRTRDRGTICQPQHF. The CDR3 DNA is TGTGCCAGTAGGACTCGGGACAGGGGAACAATTTGTCAGCCCCAGCATTTT.

The CDR3: CASSGTGVDNQPQHF. The DNA of the CDR3 is TGTGCCAGCAGCGGTACAGGGGTCGACAATCAGCCCCAGCATTTT. The chain links TRBV9 to TRBJ1-5, with TRBD1 matching 7 bases. Germline CDR1 SGDLS, CDR2 YYNGEE. The CDR3 is 15 amino acids. Trimming removed 3 bases from V and 3 bases from J; junction bases left unmatched: 6.

For this clone: The sample has other DNA sequences that encode this CDR3 too. The chain combines TRBV7-2 with TRBJ2-1; D remains unclear. Trimming pared 1 base from V and 0 bases from J, leaving 7 bases between. This CDR3 comprises 15 residues. Germline loops: CDR1 SGHTA, CDR2 FQGNSA. The CDR3 loop reads CASSLGSSSYNEQFF. The CDR3 nucleotides read TGTGCCAGCAGCTTAGGGTCGAGCTCCTACAATGAGCAGTTCTTC.

V and J are TRBV5-1 and TRBJ1-6; TRBD1 might be the D (6 bases). V was pared by 7 bases and J by 6 bases, with 11 bases between. CDR1 SGHRS and CDR2 YFSETQ come from the germline V gene. This CDR3 is built from 13 residues. In DNA, the CDR3 is TGCGCCAGCCAGTGGACAGCTAATTCACCCCTCCACTTT. Translating gives CASQWTANSPLHF.

This chain joins TRBV27 and TRBJ2-3; no firm D call. The CDR3 runs 13 residues. CDR1 is MNHEY and CDR2 is SMNVEV in the germline V gene (reference sequence). The V end lost 5 bases, the J end lost 8 bases, and 14 bases lay between the germline ends. For the CDR3, the DNA is TGTGCCAGCAGTCCATTTGGCCGCGGTACGCAGTATTTT. It yields the protein CASSPFGRGTQYF.

The chain joins TRBV5-5 to TRBJ1-1; D is uncertain. Looked up from germline, CDR1 is SGHKS and CDR2 is YYEKEE (reference sequence). The CDR3 loop spans 17 amino acids. The germline V and J ends were trimmed by 0 bases and 3 bases, with 18 bases remaining between them. The CDR3 protein is CASSLGGYLPEDTEAFF. Here the CDR3 DNA reads TGTGCCAGCAGCTTGGGGGGATACCTCCCGGAGGACACTGAAGCTTTCTTT.

The rearrangement joins TRBV24-1 to TRBJ2-3; D is perhaps TRBD1 (6 bases). Germline CDR1 and CDR2: KGHDR and SFDVKD. V dropped 6 bases and J dropped 4 bases, with 16 bases sitting between them. The CDR3 length is 15 residues. The CDR3 bases are TGTGCCACCAGTCCCAGGGGCAGGGGCGCAGATACGCAGTATTTT. This encodes CATSPRGRGADTQYF.

This clone was recorded once. This chain connects TRBV6-5 to TRBJ2-1, with TRBD1 matching over 8 bases. The CDR3 extends over 15 amino acids. V shed 5 bases and J 6 bases; nucleotides not matched to a gene: 9. Germline V CDR1 and CDR2: MNHEY, SVGAGI. CDR3 protein: CASSLGQGNTNEQFF. CDR3 bases: TGTGCCAGCAGTCTCGGACAGGGCAATACCAATGAGCAGTTCTTC.

The chain joins TRBV7-3 to TRBJ2-1, with a possible D match to TRBD2 (5 bases). The CDR3 spans 13 residues. Per the germline V gene, CDR1 is SGHTA and CDR2 is FQGTGA. The ends were cut back, 5 bases at V and 3 bases at J, with 8 bases in the middle. DNA for the CDR3: TGTGCCAGCAGCCTCGGGATCTACAATGAGCAGTTCTTC. This encodes CASSLGIYNEQFF.

The genes are TRBV3-1 (or the pseudogene TRBV3-2) and TRBJ2-3; the match to TRBD2 covers 9 bases. Germline CDR1 and CDR2: LGHDT and YNNKEL (reference sequence). V dropped 0 bases and J dropped 1; count of bases not matched to a gene: 23. The CDR3 loop spans 23 amino acids. The CDR3 DNA is TGTGCCAGCAGCCAAGATCCCCCCGACGTCTTGGCGGGGGGGCCGCTCGGCACAGATACGCAGTATTTT. This sequence encodes CASSQDPPDVLAGGPLGTDTQYF.

The chain has TRBV12-5 and TRBJ1-4; D remains unclear. The ends were cut back, 5 bases at V and 7 bases at J, with 8 bases in the middle. Germline CDR1 and CDR2: LGHNT and FRNRAP. The CDR3 is 12 residues long. CDR3 amino acids: CASGPPGEKLFF. The CDR3 DNA sequence: TGTGCTAGTGGTCCCCCGGGTGAAAAACTGTTTTTT.

The chain couples TRBV30 to TRBJ2-1; 8 bases line up with TRBD1. V shed 0 bases and J 3 bases; nucleotides not matched to a gene: 4. Germline lookup yields CDR1 GTSNPN and CDR2 SVGIG (reference sequence). The CDR3 length is 15 residues. The CDR3 sequence: CAWSVLGTGYNEQFF. CDR3 bases: TGTGCCTGGAGTGTATTGGGGACAGGCTACAATGAGCAGTTCTTC.

The chain carries TRBV30 and TRBJ1-2; 9 bases fit TRBD1. The CDR3 runs 15 residues. The junction had 10 bases not matched to a gene; V was cut back by 8 bases and J by 0 bases. CDR1 is GTSNPN and CDR2 is SVGIG in the germline V gene (reference sequence). The CDR3 protein is CAGSQGATSNYGYTF. The CDR3 DNA sequence: TGTGCCGGATCACAGGGGGCGACCTCTAACTATGGCTACACCTTC.

This clone was counted only a few times. The chain has TRBV5-6 and TRBJ1-5; TRBD1 agrees at 7 bases. Germline values: CDR1 SGHDT, CDR2 YYEEEE. The CDR3 loop spans 14 amino acids. V dropped 2 bases and J dropped 7; count of bases not matched to a gene: 6. As DNA, the CDR3 is TGTGCCAGCAGCTTTGGGACAGTCAGACAGCCCCAGCATTTT. As protein: CASSFGTVRQPQHF.

The rearrangement joins TRBV19 to TRBJ1-1, with 8 bases lining up with TRBD1. Losses at the gene ends were 3 bases for V and 0 bases for J; bases not matched to a gene: 6. The CDR3 consists of 16 residues. The V gene's germline CDR1 is LNHDA and CDR2 SQIVND (reference sequence). In nucleotides, the CDR3 is TGTGCCAGTAGTATCGATAGGACAGGGATGAACACTGAAGCTTTCTTT. Its translation: CASSIDRTGMNTEAFF.

The V and J genes are TRBV5-1 and TRBJ1-1; D remains ambiguous. Trimming removed 1 base from V and 0 bases from J, with 4 bases in between. This CDR3 spans 13 amino acids. Germline V gene sequence: CDR1 SGHRS, CDR2 YFSETQ. CDR3 bases: TGCGCCAGCAGCTTGCAGTTGAACACTGAAGCTTTCTTT. Encoded protein: CASSLQLNTEAFF. The whole variable domain, filled in from reference TRBV5-1 and TRBJ1-1, reads KAGVTQTPRYLIKTRGQQVTLSCSPISGHRSVSWYQQTPGQGLQFLFEYFSETQRNKGNFPGRFSGRQFSNSRSEMNVSTLELGDSALYLCASSLQLNTEAFFGQGTRLTVV.

The chain couples TRBV12-5 to TRBJ2-5; D is possibly TRBD2 (5 bases). The germline V gene has CDR1 LGHNT and CDR2 FRNRAP. The V gene lost 4 bases and the J gene lost 1 base, with 7 bases spanning the gap. The CDR3 totals 13 residues. This chain's CDR3 is CASGWGVQETQYF. The DNA for the CDR3 is TGTGCTAGTGGTTGGGGAGTCCAAGAGACCCAGTACTTC.

The rearrangement links TRBV5-4 to TRBJ2-7, with 10 bases aligning to TRBD1. The CDR3 contains 14 residues. Per the germline V gene, CDR1 is SGHNT and CDR2 is YYREEE (reference sequence). V lost 4 bases, J lost 2 bases, and 3 bases stayed unmatched. The CDR3 loop reads CASSRTGGTYEQYF. In DNA, the CDR3 is TGTGCCAGCAGCCGGACAGGGGGGACCTACGAGCAGTACTTC.